These 23 T cell receptor beta chains came from one sample sequenced in a study of T cells in Graves' hyperthyroidism and ophthalmopathy. Researchers took RNA transcripts and amplified the TCR beta CDR3 regions from them. With the HTBI primer set, the TCR CDR3 went through a first round of RT-PCR. Each CDR3 protein is one row after TCRdb ran MiXCR on the multiplex PCR reads. The sample lists hundreds of thousands of distinct CDR3 sequences; around 13% were seen once. Sequencing used blood. These TCRs come from a woman under 30 with Graves' hyperthyroidism.

This clonotype appeared many times. V gene TRBV13 combines with J gene TRBJ2-7; 8 nucleotides match TRBD1. Per the germline V gene, CDR1 is PRHDT and CDR2 is FYEKMQ (reference sequence). The CDR3 is 12 amino acids. The trim removed 5 bases at V and 6 bases at J, leaving 3 bases unmatched. The DNA for the CDR3 is TGTGCCAGCAGCCTCAGGGGGCTCGAGCAGTACTTC. It translates to CASSLRGLEQYF.

This clonotype was seen at least ten times. The CDR3 nucleotides are TGTGCCAGCAGAGACGCGCGGACTAGCATAAATGAGCAGTTCTTC. Translation: CASRDARTSINEQFF. The chain carries TRBV11-2 and TRBJ2-1, with TRBD2 identical over 8 bases. Trimming removed 6 bases from V and 7 bases from J; junction bases left unmatched: 11. The germline CDR1 and CDR2 sequences are SGHAT and FQNNGV. The CDR3 contains 15 residues. Full variable domain (rest looked up from reference TRBV11-2 and TRBJ2-1): EAGVAQSPRYKIIEKRQSVAFWCNPISGHATLYWYQQILGQGPKLLIQFQNNGVVDDSQLPKDRFSAERLKGVDSTLKIQPAKLEDSAVYLCASRDARTSINEQFFGPGTRLTVL.

The table lists this clonotype with many counts. The CDR3 is CASSLSRDTQYF. For the CDR3, the DNA is TGTGCCAGCAGTTTATCTCGGGATACGCAGTATTTT. The rearrangement uses TRBV27 and TRBJ2-3; unclear D gene. V was pared by 0 bases and J by 6 bases, with 4 bases between. This CDR3 contains 12 residues. CDR1 is MNHEY, CDR2 SMNVEV, per germline (reference sequence).

The chain couples TRBV6-1 to TRBJ1-2, with no clear D. Trimming took 5 bases from V and 0 from J, leaving 7 bases between them. This CDR3 spans 13 amino acids. Germline-derived CDR1 and CDR2 are MNHNS and SASEGT. The CDR3 DNA reads TGTGCCAGCAGTCGTGCGCCTAACTATGGCTACACCTTC. Protein sequence: CASSRAPNYGYTF.

The chain is built from TRBV27 and TRBJ1-5, with D tentatively TRBD1 (5 bases). Trimming stripped 4 bases from V and 2 bases from J, with 12 bases between. Germline V gene data show CDR1 as MNHEY and CDR2 as SMNVEV (reference sequence). CDR3 length: 15 residues. In DNA form, the CDR3 reads TGTGCCAGCAGTTCCGGGGGGGGAGGCAATCAGCCCCAGCATTTT. Protein: CASSSGGGGNQPQHF.

The V and J genes are TRBV7-9 and TRBJ2-2, with 9 bases lining up with TRBD2. The V gene's germline CDR1 is SEHNR and CDR2 FQNEAQ (reference sequence). The CDR3 loop spans 18 amino acids. The ends lost 5 bases at V and 1 base at J; junction bases unmatched: 11. CDR3 DNA sequence: TGTGCCAGCAGCCACCTTCGACTAGCGGAGAGGAACACCGGGGAGCTGTTTTTT. This translates into CASSHLRLAERNTGELFF.

There are a few counts of this clonotype. The rearrangement uses TRBV12-3 or TRBV12-4 and TRBJ1-5; perhaps TRBD1 as D (5 bases). The CDR3 covers 14 residues. The V and J ends lost 5 bases and 3 bases respectively, with 11 bases between them. The CDR3 nucleotides read TGTGCCAGCAGTGCCAGACAGCTCAATCAGCCCCAGCATTTT. It encodes CASSARQLNQPQHF.

This clonotype has only a few counts. This chain connects TRBV6-1 to TRBJ1-5; D gene unclear. V lost 4 bases to trimming and J lost 2 bases, with 6 bases between them. The CDR3 contains 13 residues. CDR1 and CDR2 (germline): MNHNS, SASEGT. In DNA, the CDR3 is TGTGCCAGCAGTGGTGTCGGCAATCAGCCCCAGCATTTT. Residues: CASSGVGNQPQHF.

The chain links TRBV7-2 to TRBJ2-7; 10 bases are shared with TRBD2. V lost 7 bases, J lost 4 bases, and 10 bases stayed unmatched. The CDR3 covers 15 residues. Germline CDR1 and CDR2: SGHTA and FQGNSA. In DNA, the CDR3 is TGTGCCAGCAACCCATCCGGGACTAGCGTTTACGAGCAGTACTTC. Encoded protein: CASNPSGTSVYEQYF.

In its sample, this clonotype was seen many times. The J gene is TRBJ2-2, the V gene TRBV30; D gene uncertain. Trimming took 3 bases from V and 2 from J, leaving 10 bases between them. The CDR3 has 14 amino acids. CDR1 is GTSNPN, CDR2 SVGIG, per germline (reference sequence). The CDR3 region has the DNA TGTGCCTGGAGCCAGCTACTCAACACCGGGGAGCTGTTTTTT. This gives the protein CAWSQLLNTGELFF.

V and J are TRBV10-2 and TRBJ2-7; no firm D call. Trimming removed 5 bases from V and 4 bases from J, with 6 bases in between. CDR3 length equals 11 residues. In germline, CDR1 is WSHSY, CDR2 SAAADI. DNA for the CDR3: TGCGCCAGCAGTAACTTTTACGAGCAGTACTTC. It encodes CASSNFYEQYF.

This clonotype has only a few counts. The V gene is TRBV7-4, the J gene TRBJ1-5; D is undetermined. The CDR3 length is 18 residues. Germline CDR1 is SGHVT and CDR2 is SQSDAQ. The V gene lost 0 bases and the J gene lost 4 bases, with 19 bases spanning the gap. Here the CDR3 reads CASSLAERAAKGNQPQHF. The CDR3, as DNA: TGTGCCAGCAGCTTAGCAGAGAGGGCCGCCAAGGGAAATCAGCCCCAGCATTTT.

This clonotype occurred a few times. This rearrangement joins TRBV7-2 to TRBJ2-1, with D perhaps matching TRBD1 (5 bases). This CDR3 comprises 16 residues. The V gene's germline CDR1 is SGHTA and CDR2 FQGNSA. V lost 3 bases to trimming and J lost 2 bases, with 14 bases between them. CDR3 bases: TGTGCCAGCAGCTTTGGGGCCCTCTCCACCTACAATGAGCAGTTCTTC. It translates to CASSFGALSTYNEQFF.

This clonotype was counted only a few times. This chain connects TRBV4-1 to TRBJ2-4; 12 bases are shared with TRBD1. From germline, CDR1 is MGHRA and CDR2 YSYEKL. V trimming: 5 bases; J trimming: 10 bases; junction bases outside the gene matches: 9. The CDR3 has 15 amino acids. CDR3 bases: TGCGCCAGCAGCAATACCGGGACAGGGGGCCAGATTCAGTACTTC. It yields the protein CASSNTGTGGQIQYF.

The J gene is TRBJ2-3, the V gene TRBV10-1; D not resolved. Germline CDR1 WNHNN, CDR2 SYGVQD (reference sequence). Deletions cut 2 bases from V and 5 bases from J, with 5 bases between. The CDR3 runs 12 residues. The CDR3: CASSENRDTQYF. CDR3 in DNA: TGCGCCAGCAGTGAGAACAGAGATACGCAGTATTTT.

On this clonotype: One base away lies a much larger clone, so this may be a sequencing read error. The CDR3 here is CASSLQAESYEQYF. The CDR3 region has the DNA TGTGCCAGCAGCCTTCAAGCGGAATCCTACGAGCAGTACTTC. The rearrangement uses TRBV11-2 and TRBJ2-7, with TRBD2 as a possible D gene (5 bases). The germline V gene encodes CDR1 SGHAT and CDR2 FQNNGV. The length of the CDR3 is 14 residues. Deletions cut 5 bases from V and 1 base from J, with 12 bases between.

V is TRBV30 and J is TRBJ2-5; 8 nucleotides agree with TRBD2. Germline assignment: CDR1 GTSNPN and CDR2 SVGIG (reference sequence). CDR3 size: 16 residues. Trimming cost V 1 base and J 3 bases; bases outside gene matches: 10. CDR3 bases: TGTGCCTGGAGTGGGTGGAACGGGAGGGAGAAAGAGACCCAGTACTTC. It codes for CAWSGWNGREKETQYF.

As concerns this clonotype: A single base separates this from a much larger clone, so it may be a read error. CDR3: CAWGVIGGGTQYF. CDR3 in DNA: TGTGCCTGGGGTGTTATTGGGGGGGGGACCCAGTACTTC. The chain is built from TRBV30 and TRBJ2-5, with 7 nucleotides matching TRBD2. This CDR3 has 13 residues. The germline CDR1 and CDR2 sequences are GTSNPN and SVGIG (reference sequence). Supplemented by reference TRBV30 and TRBJ2-5, the full variable domain reads SQTIHQWPATLVQPVGSPLSLECTVEGTSNPNLYWYRQAAGRGLQLLFYSVGIGQISSEVPQNLSASRPQDRQFILSSKKLLLSDSGFYLCAWGVIGGGTQYFGPGTRLLVL.

This clonotype was found many times. This chain links TRBV2 with TRBJ2-5, with TRBD2 matching over 7 bases. CDR1 and CDR2 (germline): SNHLY, FYNNEI. V lost 4 bases and J lost 14; bases outside the gene matches: 4. This CDR3 contains 10 residues. CDR3 nucleotide sequence: TGTGCCAGCAGTGTAGGGACTAAATACTTC. It is translated as CASSVGTKYF.

This chain uses TRBV6-5 with TRBJ2-2; the D gene is possibly TRBD1 (6 bases). Trimming cost V 2 bases and J 7 bases, with 8 bases left between them. The germline V gene encodes CDR1 MNHEY and CDR2 SVGAGI. The CDR3 totals 13 residues. This CDR3 is CASSYGGDGELFF. The CDR3, as DNA: TGTGCCAGCAGTTACGGGGGCGACGGGGAGCTGTTTTTT.

This clonotype was counted at least ten times. The chain couples TRBV6-1 to TRBJ2-3, with D tentatively TRBD2 (6 bases). From germline, CDR1 is MNHNS and CDR2 SASEGT. There are 15 residues in the CDR3. V gave up 8 bases and J gave up 2 bases, with 17 bases separating them. For the CDR3, the DNA is TGTGCCAGCGGGTGGCAGACTAGTTACACAGATACGCAGTATTTT. The encoded protein is CASGWQTSYTDTQYF.

This clonotype has at least ten counts. The chain's CDR3 is CASTNPPVREQFF. The DNA for the CDR3 is TGTGCCAGCACCAATCCCCCGGTTCGGGAGCAGTTCTTC. The rearrangement uses TRBV11-2 and TRBJ2-1; D gene unclear. There are 13 residues in the CDR3. The V end was cut by 7 bases, the J end by 10 bases, with 17 bases between. The germline V gene has CDR1 SGHAT and CDR2 FQNNGV.

This clonotype was counted at least ten times. The V and J genes are TRBV20-1 and TRBJ1-2, with no clear D. The CDR3 is 15 residues long. CDR1 DFQATT and CDR2 SNEGSKA come from the germline V gene (reference sequence). Trimming pared 2 bases from V and 2 bases from J, leaving 15 bases between. CDR3 bases: TGCAGTGCTAGACCCTCCGGAGTTCGGAACTATGGCTACACCTTC. Translated, it gives CSARPSGVRNYGYTF.